A selection of T cell receptor beta chains follows, all from one sample in a study of blood T cell repertoires in COVID-19. Libraries were prepared by immunoSEQ multiplex PCR; TCRdb keeps only in-frame clonotypes and omits some of them. The table records about 150,000 clones, around 83% of them present only once. The specimen sequenced was peripheral blood. Receptor source: a woman aged 55-70 years with COVID-19, enrolled during active disease. Each CDR3 is given with its conserved first and last residue. A D gene is named only where the DNA matches it firmly. Clone size appears in some rows only: once, few, many, or a class for an expanded clone.

>TRBV11-3|.|TRBJ2-5|TRBD1
CASSFGQGMETQYF
TGTGCCAGCAGCTTTGGACAGGGGATGGAGACCCAGTACTTC
>TRBV29-1|.|TRBJ1-1|TRBD1
CSVDGTGVTEAFF
TGCAGCGTTGACGGGACAGGGGTAACTGAAGCTTTCTTT
>TRBV5-1|.|TRBJ1-1|.
CASREGTNTEAFF
TGCGCCAGCAGGGAGGGGACGAACACTGAAGCTTTCTTT
>TRBV9|.|TRBJ1-1|.
CASSVVTGNTEAFF
TGTGCCAGCAGCGTAGTGACTGGGAACACTGAAGCTTTCTTT
>TRBV18|.|TRBJ2-7|.
CASSTETGGVEQYF
TGTGCCAGCTCAACAGAGACAGGTGGGGTCGAGCAGTACTTC
>TRBV3-1/TRBV3-2|.|TRBJ2-3|.
CASSQDRVSDTQYF
TGTGCCAGCAGCCAAGACAGGGTTTCAGATACGCAGTATTTT
>TRBV2|.|TRBJ1-5|.
CASARREGNQPQHF
TGTGCCAGCGCGCGCAGGGAAGGCAATCAGCCCCAGCATTTT
>TRBV7-8|.|TRBJ1-2|TRBD1
CASSLVRTGRTNYGYTF
TGTGCCAGCAGCTTAGTAAGGACAGGTCGCACTAACTATGGCTACACCTTC
>TRBV27|.|TRBJ2-1|TRBD1
CASSLRGQVINEQFF
TGTGCCAGCAGTTTAAGAGGACAGGTCATCAATGAGCAGTTCTTC
>TRBV9|.|TRBJ2-5|TRBD2
CASSPSSGGETQYF
TGTGCCAGCAGCCCCAGTAGCGGGGGTGAGACCCAGTACTTC
>TRBV3-1/TRBV3-2|.|TRBJ1-2|TRBD1
CASRTGTGYNYGYTF
TGTGCCAGCAGGACCGGGACAGGTTATAACTATGGCTACACCTTC
>TRBV9|.|TRBJ1-1|TRBD1
CASSFRRDRASGEAFF
TGTGCCAGCAGCTTCCGCCGGGACAGGGCCTCGGGGGAAGCTTTCTTT
>TRBV4-1|.|TRBJ2-3|TRBD2
CASSREETGTSRTDTQYF
TGCGCCAGCAGCCGAGAAGAAACCGGGACTAGTCGCACAGATACGCAGTATTTT
>TRBV6-5|.|TRBJ2-1|TRBD1
CASNRGGTYNEQFF
TGTGCCAGCAACAGGGGCGGAACCTACAATGAGCAGTTCTTC
>TRBV24-1|.|TRBJ2-5|.
CATSDLAGGETQYF
TGTGCCACCAGTGATTTAGCAGGTGGGGAGACCCAGTACTTC
>TRBV7-9|.|TRBJ1-3|.
CASSSSGGLGNTIYF
TGTGCCAGCAGCTCGAGTGGGGGCCTCGGAAACACCATATATTTT
>TRBV7-3|.|TRBJ2-2|TRBD1
CASSSRQGALGGELFF
TGTGCCAGCAGCTCTCGACAGGGGGCGCTCGGCGGGGAGCTGTTTTTT
>TRBV19|medium-sized|TRBJ2-1|TRBD2
CASSNAGGPSRQFF
TGTGCCAGTAGTAATGCGGGAGGGCCCTCCCGGCAGTTCTTC
>TRBV19|.|TRBJ2-2|TRBD1
CASSPTGATELFF
TGTGCCAGTAGTCCCACAGGGGCGACGGAGCTGTTTTTT
>TRBV27|.|TRBJ2-1|TRBD1
CASSSAGTEGNEQFF
TGTGCCAGCAGTTCCGCCGGGACAGAGGGGAATGAGCAGTTCTTC
>TRBV29-1|.|TRBJ1-2|.
CSVDRVGGYTF
TGCAGCGTTGACAGGGTGGGCGGCTACACCTTC
>TRBV24-1|.|TRBJ2-1|TRBD1
CATSTGTGAFNEQFF
TGTGCCACTTCAACCGGGACAGGGGCGTTCAATGAGCAGTTCTTC
>TRBV20-1|.|TRBJ2-5|.
CSASSLETQYF
TGCAGTGCTAGCTCTTTAGAGACCCAGTACTTC
>TRBV19|.|TRBJ2-5|TRBD1
CASSRDRGTGGETQYF
TGTGCCAGTAGTAGGGACAGGGGGACGGGTGGTGAGACCCAGTACTTC
>TRBV5-8|.|TRBJ1-3|TRBD1
CASSFNSGTGAGNTIYF
TGTGCCAGCAGCTTCAACTCCGGGACAGGGGCTGGAAACACCATATATTTT
>TRBV7-2|few|TRBJ2-7|.
CASSLQGYEQYF
TGTGCCAGCAGCTTACAGGGCTACGAGCAGTACTTC
>TRBV29-1|.|TRBJ1-2|.
CSVVEGNYGYTF
TGCAGCGTCGTCGAGGGTAACTATGGCTACACCTTC
>TRBV5-1|.|TRBJ2-5|TRBD2
CASSLDGGGGGETQYF
TGCGCCAGCAGCTTGGATGGCGGCGGGGGAGGGGAGACCCAGTACTTC
>TRBV7-3|.|TRBJ2-1|TRBD2
CASSPRLAGYNEQFF
TGTGCCAGCAGCCCCCGACTAGCGGGTTACAATGAGCAGTTCTTC
>TRBV14|.|TRBJ1-6|.
CASSLIRQSNSPLHF
TGTGCCAGCAGCCTCATACGACAGTCGAATTCACCCCTCCACTTT
>TRBV18|.|TRBJ1-1|TRBD1
CASSPTGLGTEAFF
TGTGCCAGCTCACCGACAGGGTTGGGTACTGAAGCTTTCTTT
>TRBV19|.|TRBJ2-7|.
CASSILQGDEQYF
TGTGCCAGTAGTATCTTACAGGGCGACGAGCAGTACTTC
>TRBV25-1|.|TRBJ1-3|.
CASRKQSSGNTIYF
TGTGCCAGCAGAAAACAGAGCTCTGGAAACACCATATATTTT
>TRBV18|.|TRBJ1-6|.
CASSPLDFSPLHF
TGTGCCAGCTCACCACTAGATTTTAGCCCCCTCCACTTT
>TRBV5-6|.|TRBJ1-1|.
CASSLEGTRNTEAFF
TGTGCCAGCAGCTTGGAGGGGACAAGGAACACTGAAGCTTTCTTT
>TRBV5-8|.|TRBJ2-1|TRBD1
CASSGDRAPNEQFF
TGTGCCAGCAGCGGGGACAGGGCCCCCAATGAGCAGTTCTTC
>TRBV2|.|TRBJ1-1|.
CASSEEGEDTEAFF
TGTGCCAGCAGTGAGGAGGGAGAGGACACTGAAGCTTTCTTT
>TRBV2|few|TRBJ1-1|.
CASRGGGNTEAFF
TGTGCCAGCAGGGGGGGTGGGAACACTGAAGCTTTCTTT
>TRBV6-5|.|TRBJ2-5|TRBD1
CASSNWDSIETQYF
TGTGCCAGCAGTAACTGGGACAGTATAGAGACCCAGTACTTC
>TRBV19|.|TRBJ2-2|.
CASSIRGSGELFF
TGTGCCAGTAGTATACGGGGAAGCGGGGAGCTGTTTTTT
>TRBV7-8|.|TRBJ2-7|.
CASSSDFQSSYEQYF
TGTGCCAGCAGCTCGGACTTTCAAAGCTCCTACGAGCAGTACTTC
>TRBV14|.|TRBJ1-1|.
CASSPRAMNTEAFF
TGTGCCAGCAGCCCCAGGGCAATGAACACTGAAGCTTTCTTT
>TRBV7-2|.|TRBJ1-2|TRBD1
CASSIPRGQNGYTF
TGTGCCAGCAGCATCCCCAGGGGGCAGAATGGCTACACCTTC
>TRBV4-1|.|TRBJ2-6|.
CASSRSPRIFSGANVLTF
TGCGCCAGCAGCCGGAGTCCTAGAATCTTCTCTGGGGCCAACGTCCTGACTTTC
>TRBV7-3|.|TRBJ1-1|.
CASSFGAANTEAFF
TGTGCCAGCAGCTTCGGTGCGGCGAACACTGAAGCTTTCTTT
>TRBV3-1/TRBV3-2|.|TRBJ1-6|.
CASSPLGALNSPLHF
TGTGCCAGCAGCCCGCTAGGAGCCCTGAATTCACCCCTCCACTTT
>TRBV19|.|TRBJ2-7|.
CASSIRGGVGSYEQYF
TGTGCCAGTAGTATAAGAGGAGGGGTGGGCTCCTACGAGCAGTACTTC
>TRBV19|.|TRBJ2-3|.
CATRDFRGTDTQYF
TGTGCCACCAGGGACTTTCGAGGCACAGATACGCAGTATTTT
>TRBV15|.|TRBJ1-3|.
CATSRVVGDSGNTIYF
TGTGCCACCAGCAGAGTCGTAGGGGACTCTGGAAACACCATATATTTT
>TRBV7-8|once|TRBJ2-3|TRBD2
CASSLGLAGNTDTQYF
TGTGCCAGCAGCTTAGGCCTAGCGGGCAACACAGATACGCAGTATTTT
>TRBV28|few|TRBJ1-2|TRBD1
CASSYRTGVTANYGYTF
TGTGCCAGCAGTTATCGGACAGGGGTAACTGCTAACTATGGCTACACCTTC